This paragraph covers one T cell receptor beta chain sequence. These data originate in a study of identical twins. Template switching added a universal primer site; cDNA carried unique molecular identifiers. TCRdb analysed the 5' RACE reads with MiXCR anew, one entry per CDR3 protein. The sample comprises some 1,600,000 distinct CDR3 sequences, under 35% of which are singletons, and around 0.3% rests with the top ten. Trimming pared 2 bases from V and 0 bases from J, leaving 11 bases between. This CDR3 is built from 16 residues. Germline V gives CDR1 MGHRA, CDR2 YSYEKL. Sample: cord blood. The chain carries TRBV4-1 and TRBJ1-5, with no clear D. This receptor was taken from a newborn girl in good health. The CDR3 nucleotides read TGCGCCAGCAGCCAACTCGGACGGATTAGCAATCAGCCCCAGCATTTT. Translated, it gives CASSQLGRISNQPQHF.